A selection of T cell receptor beta chains follows, all from one sample in a study of T cell repertoires in cytomegalovirus infection. Using its own MiXCR run on the reads, TCRdb lists one record per CDR3 protein. Of about 110,000 distinct CDR3 sequences listed, 25% to 30% are singletons. No antigen has been assigned to these receptors. The input for sequencing was CD8+ T cells from cultured PBMCs, taken from culture after CMV antigen stimulation. All receptors come from a human donor in good health (CMV status not recorded). Some clones in this sample may be carry-over from other donors' samples. The CDR3 runs from the conserved cysteine through the conserved F or W. The D gene is left open where the match is weak. Clone size is given for some rows only: seen once, a few or many times, or a class if the clone is expanded.

D | J | size | V | length | CDR3 | DNA
- | TRBJ2-1 | - | TRBV19 | 15 | CASSLSSSSYNEQFF | TGTGCCAGTAGCCTCTCCAGTAGCTCCTACAATGAGCAGTTCTTC
- | TRBJ1-1 | - | TRBV11-2 | 14 | CASTHRPGDTEAFF | TGTGCCAGCACTCATAGGCCAGGGGACACTGAAGCTTTCTTT
- | TRBJ2-7 | - | TRBV14 | 14 | CASSQEGGAYEQYF | TGTGCCAGCAGCCAAGAGGGTGGAGCATACGAGCAGTACTTC
TRBD1 | TRBJ2-5 | many | TRBV2 | 15 | CASTDRGFYQETQYF | TGTGCCAGCACCGACAGGGGGTTCTACCAAGAGACCCAGTACTTC
TRBD2 | TRBJ2-1 | - | TRBV11-2 | 19 | CASSFQFSGGGSSYNEQFF | TGTGCCAGCAGCTTTCAATTTAGCGGGGGGGGGAGTTCCTACAATGAGCAGTTCTTC
TRBD2 | TRBJ2-1 | - | TRBV4-1 | 15 | CASSPSSGGADEQFF | TGCGCCAGCAGCCCCTCCAGCGGGGGGGCGGATGAGCAGTTCTTC
TRBD1 | TRBJ2-5 | few | TRBV24-1 | 16 | CATSDPPRTGQETQYF | TGTGCCACCAGTGACCCCCCCCGGACAGGACAAGAGACCCAGTACTTC
TRBD1 | TRBJ2-5 | many | TRBV7-6 | 15 | CASSLWDRDQETQYF | TGTGCCAGCAGCTTATGGGACAGGGACCAAGAGACCCAGTACTTC
- | TRBJ2-2 | - | TRBV20-1 | 14 | CSATGLLDTGELFF | TGCAGTGCTACGGGACTCCTAGACACCGGGGAGCTGTTTTTT
- | TRBJ2-7 | once | TRBV2 | 13 | CASRRTESYEQYF | TGTGCCAGCAGACGGACAGAGTCCTACGAGCAGTACTTC
- | TRBJ2-2 | - | TRBV4-1 | 17 | CASSQDSKGRRTGELFF | TGCGCCAGCAGCCAAGATTCCAAGGGCAGGCGCACCGGGGAGCTGTTTTTT
- | TRBJ1-5 | many | TRBV7-9 | 14 | CASSLRGRDQPQHF | TGTGCCAGCAGCTTACGAGGACGAGATCAGCCCCAGCATTTT
- | TRBJ2-5 | few | TRBV27 | 16 | CASSLFWGGQGETQYF | TGTGCCAGCAGTTTATTCTGGGGGGGCCAGGGAGAGACCCAGTACTTC
- | TRBJ2-1 | - | TRBV4-1 | 14 | CASSQGSGPDEQFF | TGCGCCAGCAGCCAAGGTTCAGGACCTGATGAGCAGTTCTTC
TRBD2 | TRBJ2-2 | many | TRBV7-8 | 16 | CASSLGGGAYSGELFF | TGTGCCAGCAGCTTGGGCGGGGGGGCCTATTCCGGGGAGCTGTTTTTT
- | TRBJ2-7 | once | TRBV19 | 12 | CASSPGPVEQYF | TGTGCCAGTAGTCCGGGACCGGTGGAGCAGTACTTC
- | TRBJ2-3 | few | TRBV29-1 | 10 | CSAITSAQYF | TGCAGCGCCATTACCTCGGCGCAGTATTTT
- | TRBJ2-3 | few | TRBV28 | 17 | CASSPSPRREGTDTQYF | TGTGCCAGCAGTCCTAGTCCTCGCAGGGAAGGGACAGATACGCAGTATTTT
TRBD2 | TRBJ2-1 | many | TRBV15 | 15 | CATSRGGGAYNEQFF | TGTGCCACCAGCAGAGGTGGGGGGGCCTACAATGAGCAGTTCTTC